This T cell receptor (beta chain) was recorded in a study of OX40 agonist ivuxolimab in advanced cancers. The overall study: Patients were dosed with the agonistic anti-OX40 (CD134) antibody ivuxolimab. Of mixed ages from about 20 to 90 and averaging approximately 60 years, the group was roughly 85% male.

Clones were read by immunoSEQ multiplex PCR, and TCRdb kept only the in-frame ones, dropping some. In the table there are around 90,000 clones, about 93% of which are singletons. Study-wide results and limits: CD4+ and CD8+ blood T cells expanded clonally by week 6 at 0.1 to 3.0 mg/kg.

Individuals having autoimmune disease history or systemic immunosuppression were not enrolled. The count of this clone is one. Its antigen is as yet unknown. With 1 base removed from V and 5 bases from J, the gap between germline ends came to 9 bases. Germline V gene lookup returns CDR1 MNHNS and CDR2 SASEGT. The CDR3 length is 14 residues. This sequence originates from an adult with an advanced solid tumor such as melanoma, head and neck, liver or kidney cancer. The J gene is TRBJ1-5, the V gene TRBV6-1; unclear D gene. This material consisted of CD4+ or CD8+ T cells sorted from blood, taken in a trial of the OX40 agonist ivuxolimab. The CDR3 region is CASSEEGRYQPQHF. Here the CDR3 DNA reads TGTGCCAGCAGTGAAGAGGGCAGATATCAGCCCCAGCATTTT.